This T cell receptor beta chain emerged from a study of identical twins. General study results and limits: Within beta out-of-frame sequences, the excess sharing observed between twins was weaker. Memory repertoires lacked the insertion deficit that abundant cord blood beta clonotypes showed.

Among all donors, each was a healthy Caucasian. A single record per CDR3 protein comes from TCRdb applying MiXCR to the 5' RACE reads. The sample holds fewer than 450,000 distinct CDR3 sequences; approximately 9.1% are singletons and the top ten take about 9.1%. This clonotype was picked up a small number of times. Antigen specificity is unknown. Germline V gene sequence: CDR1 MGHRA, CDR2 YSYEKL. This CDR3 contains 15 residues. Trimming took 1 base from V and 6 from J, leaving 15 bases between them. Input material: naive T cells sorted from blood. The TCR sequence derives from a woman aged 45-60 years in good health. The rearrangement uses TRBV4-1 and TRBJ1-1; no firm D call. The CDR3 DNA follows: TGCGCCAGCAGCCAAGGAACTAATATGGGCCCTGAAGCTTTCTTT. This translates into CASSQGTNMGPEAFF.